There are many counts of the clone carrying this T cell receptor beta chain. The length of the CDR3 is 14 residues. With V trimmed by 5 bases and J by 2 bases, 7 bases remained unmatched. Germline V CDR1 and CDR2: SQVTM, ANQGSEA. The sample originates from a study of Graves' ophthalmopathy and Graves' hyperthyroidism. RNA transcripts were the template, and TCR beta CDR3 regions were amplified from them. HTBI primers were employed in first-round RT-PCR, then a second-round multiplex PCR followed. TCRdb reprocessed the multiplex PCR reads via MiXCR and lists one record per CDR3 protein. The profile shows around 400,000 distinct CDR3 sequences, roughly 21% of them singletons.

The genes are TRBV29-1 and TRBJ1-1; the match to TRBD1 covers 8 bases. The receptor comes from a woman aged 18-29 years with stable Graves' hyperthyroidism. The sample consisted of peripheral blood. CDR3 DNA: TGCAGCGTTTTCCTGACAGGGGACAACACTGAAGCTTTCTTT. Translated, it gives CSVFLTGDNTEAFF.